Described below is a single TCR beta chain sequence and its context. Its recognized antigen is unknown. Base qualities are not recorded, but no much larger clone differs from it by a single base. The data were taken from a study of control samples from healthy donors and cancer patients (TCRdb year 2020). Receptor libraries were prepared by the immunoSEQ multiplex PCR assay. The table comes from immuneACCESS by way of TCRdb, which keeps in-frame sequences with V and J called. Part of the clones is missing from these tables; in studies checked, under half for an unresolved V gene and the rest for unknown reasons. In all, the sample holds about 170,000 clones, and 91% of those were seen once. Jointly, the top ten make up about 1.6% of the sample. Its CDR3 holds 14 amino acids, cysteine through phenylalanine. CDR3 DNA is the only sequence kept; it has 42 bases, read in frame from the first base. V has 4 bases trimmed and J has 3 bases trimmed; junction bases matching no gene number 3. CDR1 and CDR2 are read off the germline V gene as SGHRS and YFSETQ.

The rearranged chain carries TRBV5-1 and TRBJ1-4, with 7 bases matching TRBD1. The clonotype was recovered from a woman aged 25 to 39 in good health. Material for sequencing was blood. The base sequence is TGCGCCAGCAGCCTCGGGACAGCTAATGAAAAACTGTTTTTT. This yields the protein CASSLGTANEKLFF.